This T cell receptor beta chain was captured by sequencing in a study of beta chain features in type 1 diabetes. This clone has ten or more counts. CDR1 SGHVS and CDR2 FQNEAQ come from the germline V gene. The CDR3 covers 14 residues. The V and J ends lost 5 bases and 2 bases respectively, with 10 bases between them. All of the isolated RNA was reverse transcribed, so expressed TCRB transcripts were sequenced. Sequencing was performed with immunoSEQ multiplex PCR; in TCRdb, only in-frame clones are kept and a portion is missing. The repertoire holds about 140,000 clones, 9% to 10% seen once, with around 0.65% in the top ten.

The sequence derives from a middle-aged woman in good health. The chain links TRBV7-8 to TRBJ1-5; no definite D call. Input material: central memory CD4+ T cells from blood. CDR3 bases: TGTGCCAGCAGCCCTGTGGGCGGCAATCAGCCCCAGCATTTT. Protein: CASSPVGGNQPQHF.